This T cell receptor beta chain appears in the sequencing data of a study of graft-versus-host responses after intestinal transplantation. Overall study context: Transplants given to recipients were multivisceral, liver-intestinal, or isolated intestinal.

Notes on this clone: Its antigen remains unidentified.

Sequenced by immunoSEQ multiplex PCR; TCRdb stores in-frame clones only, minus some. The table lists 75,000 to 95,000 clones, approximately 94% of them singletons. Source: unstimulated CD8+ T cells sorted from spleen or lymph node cells, taken before intestinal transplant. The sequence was obtained from a human donor who received an intestinal transplant.

The CDR3 here is CASSQWVGGSGTEAFF. In nucleotides, the CDR3 is TGCGCCAGCAGCCAATGGGTAGGAGGTAGTGGGACTGAAGCTTTCTTT. This chain uses TRBV4-3 with TRBJ1-1; D call uncertain. Germline values: CDR1 LGHNA, CDR2 YSLEER. The CDR3 covers 16 residues. With 2 bases removed from V and 5 bases from J, the gap between germline ends came to 18 bases.